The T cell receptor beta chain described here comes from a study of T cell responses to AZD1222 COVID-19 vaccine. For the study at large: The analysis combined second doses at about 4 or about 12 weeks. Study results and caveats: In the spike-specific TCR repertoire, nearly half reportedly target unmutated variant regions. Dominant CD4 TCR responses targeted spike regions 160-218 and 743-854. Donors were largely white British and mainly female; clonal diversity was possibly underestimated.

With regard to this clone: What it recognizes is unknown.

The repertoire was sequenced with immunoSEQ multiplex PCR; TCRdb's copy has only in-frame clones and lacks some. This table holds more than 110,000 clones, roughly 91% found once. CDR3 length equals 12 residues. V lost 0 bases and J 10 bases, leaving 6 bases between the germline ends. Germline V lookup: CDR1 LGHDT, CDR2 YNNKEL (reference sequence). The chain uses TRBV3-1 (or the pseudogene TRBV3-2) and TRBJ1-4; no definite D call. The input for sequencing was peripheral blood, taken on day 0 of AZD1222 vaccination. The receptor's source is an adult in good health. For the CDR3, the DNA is TGTGCCAGCAGCCAAGACGAGCGAAAACTGTTTTTT. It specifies CASSQDERKLFF.